The 17 T cell receptor beta chains below were found in one sample sequenced in a study of T cell responses to AZD1222 COVID-19 vaccine (dated by TCRdb to 2020 to 2023). Library preparation employed the immunoSEQ multiplex PCR assay. TCRdb took over this immuneACCESS table, retaining in-frame rearrangements with V and J assigned. Such tables are incomplete; in checked studies, under half of the missing clones stem from an unresolved V gene, and the remainder is unexplained. This sample lists approximately 92,000 clones; approximately 90% were detected once. Roughly 10% of the sample is held by the ten biggest clonotypes. This specimen's time point label, per the study, means: baseline before first vaccination. The input for sequencing was peripheral blood, taken on day 0 of AZD1222 vaccination. These receptors were collected from an adult in good health.

In regard to this clone: This same CDR3 is encoded by further DNA sequences in the sample. The chain carries TRBV5-1 and TRBJ2-5; the D is unclear. V lost 3 bases and J lost 0, with 0 bases in between. This CDR3 comprises 11 residues. CDR1 is SGHRS and CDR2 is YFSETQ in the germline V gene. CDR3 protein: CASSYQETQYF. CDR3 in DNA: TGCGCCAGCAGCTACCAAGAGACCCAGTACTTC. Using reference TRBV5-1 and TRBJ2-5 for the parts outside the CDR3, the full variable domain is KAGVTQTPRYLIKTRGQQVTLSCSPISGHRSVSWYQQTPGQGLQFLFEYFSETQRNKGNFPGRFSGRQFSNSRSEMNVSTLELGDSALYLCASSYQETQYFGPGTRLLVL.

The chain uses TRBV10-3 and TRBJ1-5, with 9 bases matching TRBD1. The trim removed 0 bases at V and 1 base at J, leaving 4 bases unmatched. CDR1 and CDR2 (germline): ENHRY, SYGVKD. The CDR3 runs to 17 residues. The CDR3 region is CAISESAGQGSNQPQHF. The CDR3 bases are TGTGCCATCAGTGAGTCAGCAGGACAGGGGAGCAATCAGCCCCAGCATTTT.

V gene TRBV11-2 combines with J gene TRBJ2-3; tentatively, D is TRBD1 (6 bases). V gave up 0 bases and J gave up 3 bases, with 13 bases separating them. CDR1 is SGHAT and CDR2 is FQNNGV in the germline V gene. The CDR3 sequence is 16 residues long. DNA of the CDR3: TGTGCCAGCAGCTTAGAAGGGGGATTAGGAACAGATACGCAGTATTTT. Residues: CASSLEGGLGTDTQYF.

The chain joins TRBV30 to TRBJ1-2; 7 nucleotides agree with TRBD1. This CDR3 comprises 17 residues. Trimming removed 7 bases from V and 0 bases from J; junction bases left unmatched: 17. Germline values: CDR1 GTSNPN, CDR2 SVGIG (reference sequence). CDR3 coding DNA: TGTGCCTCGGAATACGCAGGGGGGGCTACAACTAACTATGGCTACACCTTC. Translated, it gives CASEYAGGATTNYGYTF.

This chain links TRBV9 with TRBJ2-1; TRBD2 aligns across 10 bases. Germline V gene sequence: CDR1 SGDLS, CDR2 YYNGEE. This CDR3 is 16 amino acids long. Trimming at V came to 6 bases and at J to 8 bases, leaving 14 bases not matched to a gene. The CDR3 region has the DNA TGTGCCAGCATGGACCTAGCTAGCGGGAGAATAGATGAGCAGTTCTTC. Its translation is CASMDLASGRIDEQFF.

The chain uses TRBV28 and TRBJ1-1; D is ambiguous. Germline V gives CDR1 MDHEN, CDR2 SYDVKM. V lost 6 bases, J lost 4 bases, and 3 bases lay in between. CDR3 size: 10 residues. CDR3 residues: CASRGTEAFF. CDR3 bases: TGTGCCAGCAGGGGCACTGAAGCTTTCTTT.

The chain has TRBV6-5 and TRBJ2-1, with TRBD1 identical over 10 bases. The length of the CDR3 is 14 residues. The germline V gene has CDR1 MNHEY and CDR2 SVGAGI. V dropped 6 bases and J dropped 7; count of bases not matched to a gene: 6. For the CDR3, the DNA is TGTGCCAGCAGGGGGACAGGGGTGCGGAATGAGCAGTTCTTC. Amino acids: CASRGTGVRNEQFF.

The chain joins TRBV5-1 to TRBJ2-5; no reliable D call. With 1 base removed from V and 3 bases from J, the gap between germline ends came to 10 bases. Germline V CDR1 and CDR2: SGHRS, YFSETQ. The CDR3 consists of 14 residues. CDR3 in DNA: TGCGCCAGCAGCTTGTTCGGCGGAGAAGAGACCCAGTACTTC. Protein: CASSLFGGEETQYF.

CDR3 in amino acids: CASSLVSGNTIYF. The CDR3, as DNA: TGCGCCAGCAGCCTCGTCTCTGGAAACACCATATATTTT. The V call is TRBV5-1, the J call TRBJ1-3; no clear D gene. CDR3 size: 13 residues. Looked up from germline, CDR1 is SGHRS and CDR2 is YFSETQ. V lost 4 bases, J lost 0 bases, and 5 bases lay in between.

Worth noting for this clone: The junction departs from germline at one end; a sequencing error may be responsible. The chain uses TRBV4-1 and TRBJ2-2, with D possibly matching TRBD2 (6 bases). Germline V gene lookup returns CDR1 MGHRA and CDR2 YSYEKL. There are 15 residues in the CDR3. The CDR3 spells CASSKEEGGPGELFF. The CDR3 region has the DNA TGCGCCAGCAGCAAAGAGGAGGGCGGGCCCGGGGAGCTGTTTTTT.

V usage is TRBV7-9 and J usage is TRBJ2-2; D is perhaps TRBD2 (7 bases). With 3 bases removed from V and 0 bases from J, the gap between germline ends came to 14 bases. CDR1 SEHNR and CDR2 FQNEAQ come from the germline V gene (reference sequence). This CDR3 contains 17 residues. The chain's CDR3 is CASSFGGPDANTGELFF. CDR3 DNA sequence: TGTGCCAGCAGCTTCGGGGGGCCGGACGCGAACACCGGGGAGCTGTTTTTT. Variable domain in full (rest from reference TRBV7-9 and TRBJ2-2): DTGVSQNPRHKITKRGQNVTFRCDPISEHNRLYWYRQTLGQGPEFLTYFQNEAQLEKSRLLSDRFSAERPKGSFSTLEIQRTEQGDSAMYLCASSFGGPDANTGELFFGEGSRLTVL.

This rearrangement joins TRBV5-1 to TRBJ2-1, with D maybe TRBD1 (5 bases). Germline-derived CDR1 and CDR2 are SGHRS and YFSETQ. V dropped 4 bases and J dropped 0 bases, with 11 bases sitting between them. This CDR3 spans 15 amino acids. The CDR3: CASSVGDSSYNEQFF. CDR3 sequence (DNA): TGCGCCAGCAGCGTAGGTGACAGCTCCTACAATGAGCAGTTCTTC.

This clone was counted between two and nine times. The chain uses TRBV9 and TRBJ1-2; tentative D call: TRBD1 (6 bases). Germline lookup yields CDR1 SGDLS and CDR2 YYNGEE. This CDR3 comprises 15 residues. V was clipped by 0 bases and J by 8 bases, with 17 bases between them. The CDR3 loop is CASSVEVRGQRGYTF. In DNA form, the CDR3 reads TGTGCCAGCAGCGTAGAAGTGAGGGGACAACGCGGCTACACCTTC.

CDR3 coding DNA: TGTGCCAGCAGCGATCCAGGGCGATCTGGAAACACCATATATTTT. Amino acids: CASSDPGRSGNTIYF. V gene TRBV7-9 combines with J gene TRBJ1-3; D possibly corresponds to TRBD1 (5 bases). Germline CDR1 and CDR2: SEHNR and FQNEAQ (reference sequence). The CDR3 is made up of 15 amino acids. Trimming cost V 5 bases and J 1 base, with 12 bases left between them. Complete variable domain (other parts from reference TRBV7-9 and TRBJ1-3): DTGVSQNPRHKITKRGQNVTFRCDPISEHNRLYWYRQTLGQGPEFLTYFQNEAQLEKSRLLSDRFSAERPKGSFSTLEIQRTEQGDSAMYLCASSDPGRSGNTIYFGEGSWLTVV.

This clone was found a few times. The chain uses TRBV12-3 or TRBV12-4 and TRBJ1-1; 9 bases are shared with TRBD1. The V segment lost 5 bases and the J segment 7 bases; nucleotides outside the gene matches: 5. CDR3 length: 13 residues. The CDR3 protein is CASSKTGGVEAFF. The CDR3 DNA is TGTGCCAGCAGTAAAACAGGGGGCGTTGAAGCTTTCTTT.

The rearrangement links TRBV7-9 to TRBJ1-1; D call uncertain. CDR3 length equals 14 residues. Germline CDR1 and CDR2: SEHNR and FQNEAQ (reference sequence). Trimming removed 2 bases from V and 3 bases from J, with 10 bases in between. CDR3 in amino acids: CASSLQGSHTEAFF. CDR3 DNA: TGTGCCAGCAGCTTACAAGGGAGCCACACTGAAGCTTTCTTT. Drawing the rest from reference TRBV7-9 and TRBJ1-1, the complete variable domain is DTGVSQNPRHKITKRGQNVTFRCDPISEHNRLYWYRQTLGQGPEFLTYFQNEAQLEKSRLLSDRFSAERPKGSFSTLEIQRTEQGDSAMYLCASSLQGSHTEAFFGQGTRLTVV.

The chain has TRBV10-3 and TRBJ2-5; possible D gene TRBD1, 5 bases. Looked up from germline, CDR1 is ENHRY and CDR2 is SYGVKD. CDR3 length equals 14 residues. Trimming left V 2 bases short and J 2 bases short, with 9 bases between. CDR3 in DNA: TGTGCCATCAGTGAGGACAGAAGTCAAGAGACCCAGTACTTC. It is translated as CAISEDRSQETQYF.